The 9 T cell receptor beta chains below all came from one sample that was sequenced in a study of OX40 agonist ivuxolimab in advanced cancers. Libraries were prepared by immunoSEQ multiplex PCR; TCRdb keeps only in-frame clonotypes and omits some of them. The top ten hold 4% to 4.5% of the sample, which has around 69,000 clones, roughly 87% seen once. This specimen was CD4+ or CD8+ T cells sorted from blood, taken in a trial of the OX40 agonist ivuxolimab. The receptor source for this set is an adult with an advanced solid tumor such as melanoma, head and neck, liver or kidney cancer.

This clone appeared once. This chain joins TRBV4-1 and TRBJ2-7, with 9 positions matching TRBD1. This CDR3 has 16 amino acids. Germline CDR1 MGHRA, CDR2 YSYEKL. The J segment lost 3 bases and the V segment lost 5 bases, leaving 11 bases of the junction unmatched. Here the CDR3 reads CASSKGQGREIYEQYF. In DNA, the CDR3 is TGCGCCAGCAGCAAGGGACAGGGCCGCGAGATCTACGAGCAGTACTTC.

The V and J genes are TRBV5-1 and TRBJ2-5, with a possible D match to TRBD2 (6 bases). CDR1 SGHRS and CDR2 YFSETQ come from the germline V gene. CDR3 length: 15 residues. V was clipped by 0 bases and J by 4 bases, with 13 bases between them. CDR3 in amino acids: CASSLGMGGRETQYF. The CDR3 nucleotides read TGCGCCAGCAGCTTGGGAATGGGGGGAAGAGAGACCCAGTACTTC.

J is TRBJ2-7 and V is TRBV6-6; possibly TRBD1 for D (5 bases). The length of the CDR3 is 14 residues. Trimming cost V 2 bases and J 0 bases, with 8 bases left between them. Germline CDR1 is MNHNY and CDR2 is SVGAGI (reference sequence). CDR3 amino acids: CASSYGANSYEQYF. Here the CDR3 DNA reads TGTGCCAGCAGTTACGGGGCGAACTCCTACGAGCAGTACTTC.

This clone appeared a single time. V usage is TRBV6-1 and J usage is TRBJ2-3; D unclear. Germline lookup yields CDR1 MNHNS and CDR2 SASEGT. Trimming stripped 1 base from V and 8 bases from J, with 4 bases between. This CDR3 contains 11 residues. The CDR3 protein is CASSEGSTQYF. The CDR3 coding sequence is TGTGCCAGCAGTGAAGGGTCTACGCAGTATTTT.

The gene calls are TRBV7-9 and TRBJ1-1; D is unclear. The germline V gene encodes CDR1 SEHNR and CDR2 FQNEAQ (reference sequence). Trimming cost V 6 bases and J 6 bases, with 8 bases left between them. The CDR3 spans 11 residues. The CDR3 DNA sequence: TGTGCCAGCAGGGTGGGGTCTGAAGCTTTCTTT. Its protein product is CASRVGSEAFF.

V is TRBV29-1 and J is TRBJ2-5; a weak D match, TRBD1 (5 bases). V lost 2 bases to trimming and J lost 1 base, with 20 bases between them. The CDR3 is 17 amino acids. Germline lookup yields CDR1 SQVTM and CDR2 ANQGSEA. Here the CDR3 reads CSVESLQIRGLQETQYF. Here the CDR3 DNA reads TGCAGCGTTGAATCTCTGCAGATAAGGGGCCTCCAAGAGACCCAGTACTTC. The whole variable domain, filled in from reference TRBV29-1 and TRBJ2-5, reads SAVISQKPSRDICQRGTSLTIQCQVDSQVTMMFWYRQQPGQSLTLIATANQGSEATYESGFVIDKFPISRPNLTFSTLTVSNMSPEDSSIYLCSVESLQIRGLQETQYFGPGTRLLVL.

This clone was counted between two and nine times. This chain joins TRBV5-1 and TRBJ1-1; tentative D call: TRBD1 (5 bases). Per germline, CDR1 SGHRS and CDR2 YFSETQ. The CDR3 contains 13 residues. Trimming took off 5 bases at V and 4 bases at J, with 12 bases between the two ends. The CDR3 region has the DNA TGCGCCAGCAGGTGGGACGGGTCCACTGAAGCTTTCTTT. This sequence encodes CASRWDGSTEAFF.

V usage is TRBV19 and J usage is TRBJ2-7, with TRBD2 matching over 7 bases. Germline CDR1 is LNHDA and CDR2 is SQIVND (reference sequence). The CDR3 totals 15 residues. Trimming cost V 5 bases and J 7 bases; bases outside gene matches: 14. The CDR3 region is CASSFRTHAGGEQYF. In DNA form, the CDR3 reads TGTGCCAGTAGTTTTCGGACCCACGCCGGGGGGGAGCAGTACTTC. Looking up the rest from reference TRBV19 and TRBJ2-7 gives the full variable domain: DGGITQSPKYLFRKEGQNVTLSCEQNLNHDAMYWYRQDPGQGLRLIYYSQIVNDFQKGDIAEGYSVSREKKESFPLTVTSAQKNPTAFYLCASSFRTHAGGEQYFGPGTRLTVT.

CDR3: CASSLGLSTGELFF. The CDR3 coding sequence is TGTGCCAGCAGCTTAGGTTTGTCCACCGGGGAGCTGTTTTTT. The V call is TRBV11-2, the J call TRBJ2-2; D remains unclear. V was trimmed by 1 base and J by 4 bases, leaving 7 bases between them. Germline V gene data show CDR1 as SGHAT and CDR2 as FQNNGV. The CDR3 runs to 14 residues.